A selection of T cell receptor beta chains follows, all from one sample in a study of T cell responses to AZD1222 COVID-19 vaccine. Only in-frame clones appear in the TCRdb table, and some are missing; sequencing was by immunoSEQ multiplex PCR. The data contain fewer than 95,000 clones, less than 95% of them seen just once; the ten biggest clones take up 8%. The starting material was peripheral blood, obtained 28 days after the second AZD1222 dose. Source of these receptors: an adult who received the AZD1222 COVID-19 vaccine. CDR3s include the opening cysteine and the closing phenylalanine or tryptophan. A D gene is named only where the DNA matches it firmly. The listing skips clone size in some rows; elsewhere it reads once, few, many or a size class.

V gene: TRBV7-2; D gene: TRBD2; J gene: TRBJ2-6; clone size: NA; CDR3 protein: CAADREGSGANVLTF; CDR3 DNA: TGTGCCGCCGACCGGGAGGGCTCTGGGGCCAACGTCCTGACTTTC
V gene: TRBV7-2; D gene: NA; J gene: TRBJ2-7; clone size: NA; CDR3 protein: CASSSDQKNYEQYF; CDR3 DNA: TGTGCCAGCAGCTCGGACCAAAAGAACTACGAGCAGTACTTC
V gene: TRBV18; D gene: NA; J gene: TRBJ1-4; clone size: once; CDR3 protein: CASSPLGVATNEKLFF; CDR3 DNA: TGTGCCAGCTCACCACTCGGGGTAGCGACTAATGAAAAACTGTTTTTT
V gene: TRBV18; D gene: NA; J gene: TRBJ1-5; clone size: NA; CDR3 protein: CASSPTQGYQPQHF; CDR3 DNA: TGTGCCAGCTCACCAACACAGGGCTATCAGCCCCAGCATTTT
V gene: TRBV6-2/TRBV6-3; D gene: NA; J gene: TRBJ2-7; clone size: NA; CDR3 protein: CASSYVGAGRQYF; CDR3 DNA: TGTGCCAGCAGTTACGTCGGGGCAGGGCGGCAGTACTTC
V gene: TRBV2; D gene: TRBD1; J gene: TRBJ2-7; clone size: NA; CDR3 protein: CASRRDRGAYEQYF; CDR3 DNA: TGTGCCAGCAGACGGGACAGGGGCGCCTACGAGCAGTACTTC
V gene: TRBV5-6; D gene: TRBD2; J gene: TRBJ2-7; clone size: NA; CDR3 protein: CASSFGLAGFYEQYF; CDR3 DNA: TGTGCCAGCAGCTTTGGACTAGCGGGTTTCTACGAGCAGTACTTC
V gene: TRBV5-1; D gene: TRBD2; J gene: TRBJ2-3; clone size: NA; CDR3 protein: CASSVTSSGTDTQYF; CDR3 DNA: TGCGCCAGCAGCGTGACTAGCTCCGGCACAGATACGCAGTATTTT
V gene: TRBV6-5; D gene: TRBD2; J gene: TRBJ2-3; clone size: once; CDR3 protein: CASSYTSGRAKDTQYF; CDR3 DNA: TGTGCCAGCAGTTATACTAGCGGGAGGGCGAAAGATACGCAGTATTTT
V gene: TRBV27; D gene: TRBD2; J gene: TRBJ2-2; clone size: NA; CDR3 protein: CASRTPGLVTGELFF; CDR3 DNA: TGTGCCAGCAGGACCCCGGGACTAGTGACCGGGGAGCTGTTTTTT
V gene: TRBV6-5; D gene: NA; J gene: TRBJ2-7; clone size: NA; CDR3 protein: CASSYSYQVEQYF; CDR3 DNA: TGTGCCAGCAGTTACTCGTATCAGGTCGAGCAGTACTTC
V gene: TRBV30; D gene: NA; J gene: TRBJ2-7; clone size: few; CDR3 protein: CAWTDSYEQYF; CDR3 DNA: TGTGCCTGGACGGACTCCTACGAGCAGTACTTC
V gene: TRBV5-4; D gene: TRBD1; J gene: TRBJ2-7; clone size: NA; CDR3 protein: CASKGGTGTYEQYF; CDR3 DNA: TGTGCCAGCAAAGGCGGGACAGGAACCTACGAGCAGTACTTC
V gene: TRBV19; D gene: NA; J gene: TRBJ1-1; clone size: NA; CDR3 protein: CASRNFWTGGVSAAFF; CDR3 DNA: TGTGCCAGTAGGAACTTTTGGACGGGGGGGGTCTCCGCAGCTTTCTTT
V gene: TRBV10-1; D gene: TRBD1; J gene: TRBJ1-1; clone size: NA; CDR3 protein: CASSDKRQGPETEAFF; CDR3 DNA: TGCGCCAGCAGTGACAAGCGACAGGGCCCTGAGACTGAAGCTTTCTTT
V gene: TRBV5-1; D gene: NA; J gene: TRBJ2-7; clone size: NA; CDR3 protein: CASSLANSLYEQYF; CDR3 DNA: TGCGCCAGCAGCTTGGCCAACAGCCTCTACGAGCAGTACTTC
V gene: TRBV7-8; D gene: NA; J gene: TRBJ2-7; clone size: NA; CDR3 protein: CASSPQGGRNSYEQYF; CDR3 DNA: TGTGCCAGCAGCCCACAAGGGGGGCGGAACTCCTACGAGCAGTACTTC
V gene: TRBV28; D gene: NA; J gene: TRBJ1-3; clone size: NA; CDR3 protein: CASSLWPAGNTIYF; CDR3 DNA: TGTGCCAGCAGTTTATGGCCAGCTGGAAACACCATATATTTT
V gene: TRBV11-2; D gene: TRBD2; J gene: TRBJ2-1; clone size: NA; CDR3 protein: CASSLGAGGYNEQFF; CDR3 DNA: TGTGCCAGCAGCTTAGGTGCGGGAGGGTACAATGAGCAGTTCTTC
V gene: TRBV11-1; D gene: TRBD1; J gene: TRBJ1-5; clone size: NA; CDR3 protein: CASSSGQAYSNQPQHF; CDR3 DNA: TGTGCCAGCAGCTCCGGACAGGCTTATAGCAATCAGCCCCAGCATTTT
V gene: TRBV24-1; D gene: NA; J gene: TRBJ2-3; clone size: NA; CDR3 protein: CATSEAGADTQYF; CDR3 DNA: TGTGCCACCAGTGAGGCAGGGGCAGATACGCAGTATTTT
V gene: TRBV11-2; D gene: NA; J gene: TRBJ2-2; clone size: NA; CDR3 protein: CASSWAGSNTGELFF; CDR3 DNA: TGTGCCAGCAGCTGGGCGGGATCGAACACCGGGGAGCTGTTTTTT
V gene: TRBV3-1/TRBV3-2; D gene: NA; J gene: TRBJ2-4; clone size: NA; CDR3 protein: CASSQVKGAKNIQYF; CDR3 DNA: TGTGCCAGCAGCCAAGTCAAAGGGGCCAAAAACATTCAGTACTTC
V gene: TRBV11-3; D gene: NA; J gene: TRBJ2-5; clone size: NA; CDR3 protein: CASSPNVGETQYF; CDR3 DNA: TGTGCCAGCAGCCCTAATGTGGGAGAGACCCAGTACTTC
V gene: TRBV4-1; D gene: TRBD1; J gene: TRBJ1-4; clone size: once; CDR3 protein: CASSQSGQFNEKLFF; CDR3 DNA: TGCGCCAGCAGCCAATCGGGACAGTTTAATGAAAAACTGTTTTTT